The clone carrying this TCR beta chain was picked up one time. Its antigen is still unknown. The entry originates in a study of cytomegalovirus exposure and HLA in healthy donors. Trimming removed 8 bases at V and 8 bases at J, with 12 bases between. Germline V lookup: CDR1 KGHSH, CDR2 LQKENI. CDR3 size: 12 residues. Data came from immunoSEQ multiplex PCR; TCRdb stores just in-frame clones and leaves some out. The repertoire consists of a few hundred thousand clones, with approximately 90% occurring once and the leading ten covering 0.75% to 0.85%. Overall study results and limits: While the bulk of TCR sequences proved rare, some public TCRs turned up in many donors.

The clonotype was recovered from a woman aged 18-29 years in good health and CMV-seronegative. Sample: PBMCs. J is TRBJ1-4 and V is TRBV18; D possibly corresponds to TRBD1 (5 bases). The CDR3 region is CASRGLNEKLFF. CDR3 DNA: TGTGCCAGCCGGGGACTTAACGAAAAACTGTTTTTT.